The 28 T cell receptor beta chains listed next were all sequenced from one sample in a study of response to subunit inactivated influenza vaccine. TCRdb re-called the RT-PCR reads with MiXCR, one entry per CDR3 protein. The sample lists hundreds of thousands of distinct CDR3 sequences, approximately 15% occurring once. The specimen was PBMCs from blood, collected 14 days before vaccination. These receptors all come from a man in his fifties or sixties who received an inactivated influenza vaccine.

This clonotype has just a few counts. This sequence joins TRBV5-6 and TRBJ2-7; maybe TRBD1 (5 bases). Germline CDR1 and CDR2: SGHDT and YYEEEE. The CDR3 spans 15 residues. Trimming left V 0 bases short and J 2 bases short, with 12 bases between. CDR3 amino acids: CASSLVVKDTYEQYF. The CDR3 bases are TGTGCCAGCAGCTTGGTTGTAAAGGACACCTACGAGCAGTACTTC.

The chain carries TRBV24-1 and TRBJ2-3; D gene unclear. The CDR3 spans 15 residues. Germline V gives CDR1 KGHDR, CDR2 SFDVKD. V dropped 4 bases and J dropped 2 bases, with 12 bases sitting between them. This CDR3 reads CATSEATTFTDTQYF. The DNA of the CDR3 is TGTGCCACCAGTGAGGCAACTACCTTCACAGATACGCAGTATTTT.

In its sample, this clonotype was seen a few times. The rearrangement uses TRBV7-8 and TRBJ2-7, with 7 bases fitting TRBD2. The trim removed 5 bases at V and 3 bases at J, leaving 7 bases unmatched. This CDR3 is 14 amino acids long. Germline CDR1 and CDR2: SGHVS and FQNEAQ. The CDR3 loop reads CASSLFAGVYEQYF. DNA of the CDR3: TGTGCCAGCAGCCTATTTGCGGGAGTCTACGAGCAGTACTTC.

There are many counts of this clonotype. The rearrangement links TRBV6-1 to TRBJ2-1; 12 bases map to TRBD2. The J segment lost 3 bases and the V segment lost 7 bases, leaving 4 bases of the junction unmatched. CDR1 is MNHNS and CDR2 is SASEGT in the germline V gene. This CDR3 spans 15 amino acids. As DNA, the CDR3 is TGTGCCAGCAAGAGGACTAGCGGGAACTACAATGAGCAGTTCTTC. Translated: CASKRTSGNYNEQFF.

V and J are TRBV6-2 or TRBV6-3 and TRBJ2-7, with D unresolved. The germline CDR1 and CDR2 sequences are MNHEY and SVGEGT. V dropped 0 bases and J dropped 9 bases, with 18 bases sitting between them. The CDR3 extends over 15 amino acids. CDR3 residues: CASSYSIASSWMQYF. CDR3 bases: TGTGCCAGCAGTTACTCGATTGCCTCGTCCTGGATGCAGTACTTC.

Only a few counts were recorded for this clonotype. This sequence joins TRBV12-3 or TRBV12-4 and TRBJ1-2; tentative D call: TRBD1 (6 bases). The CDR3 extends over 14 amino acids. Trimming took 3 bases from V and 7 from J, leaving 15 bases between them. The CDR3 DNA is TGTGCCAGCAGTTTTTGGCAGGGGAGCTCTGGCTACACCTTC. Protein product: CASSFWQGSSGYTF.

This clonotype was seen only a few times. The chain joins TRBV29-1 to TRBJ2-4; D is possibly TRBD2 (6 bases). CDR3 length: 14 amino acids. Trimming pared 7 bases from V and 0 bases from J, leaving 13 bases between. Germline V CDR1 and CDR2: SQVTM, ANQGSEA. CDR3 in DNA: TGCAGCGCCGGAGGGACCGGAGCCAAAAACATTCAGTACTTC. It specifies CSAGGTGAKNIQYF.

This clonotype was counted only a few times. V is TRBV7-2 and J is TRBJ1-2; the D gene is possibly TRBD1 (6 bases). V was shortened by 7 bases and J by 3 bases, with 15 bases between the two germline ends. Germline V gene data show CDR1 as SGHTA and CDR2 as FQGNSA. CDR3 length: 14 residues. The CDR3 DNA reads TGTGCCAGCAACGACAGGACGGGTGACTATGGCTACACCTTC. As protein: CASNDRTGDYGYTF. The complete variable domain, with remaining parts taken from reference TRBV7-2 and TRBJ1-2, reads GAGVSQSPSNKVTEKGKDVELRCDPISGHTALYWYRQSLGQGLEFLIYFQGNSAPDKSGLPSDRFSAERTGGSVSTLTIQRTQQEDSAVYLCASNDRTGDYGYTFGSGTRLTVV.

This clonotype showed up just a few times. The rearrangement links TRBV19 to TRBJ1-5; no firm D call. In germline, CDR1 is LNHDA, CDR2 SQIVND (reference sequence). Trimming stripped 5 bases from V and 3 bases from J, with 8 bases between. There are 13 residues in the CDR3. CDR3 residues: CASSGSVNQPQHF. The CDR3, as DNA: TGTGCCAGTAGTGGGTCAGTCAATCAGCCCCAGCATTTT.

The chain links TRBV4-2 to TRBJ2-3; no firm D call. Trimming removed 0 bases from V and 8 bases from J, with 9 bases in between. CDR3 size: 13 residues. Germline CDR1 is LGHNA and CDR2 is YNFKEQ. The CDR3 sequence is CASSQDLRVTQYF. As DNA, the CDR3 is TGTGCCAGCAGCCAAGATCTTAGGGTTACGCAGTATTTT.

This clonotype has more than one count but fewer than ten. The genes are TRBV28 and TRBJ2-3; TRBD2 matches at 11 bases. The CDR3 runs 14 residues. Losses at the gene ends were 10 bases for V and 3 bases for J; bases not matched to a gene: 6. In germline, CDR1 is MDHEN, CDR2 SYDVKM. The DNA for the CDR3 is TGTGCCACCGCTAGCGGGGGGTCTACAGATACGCAGTATTTT. This gives the protein CATASGGSTDTQYF.

This CDR3 reads CASSEGTGYEQYF. The CDR3 DNA reads TGTGCCAGTAGTGAGGGGACAGGCTACGAGCAGTACTTC. The rearrangement joins TRBV19 to TRBJ2-7; 8 nucleotides line up with TRBD1. Germline CDR1 is LNHDA and CDR2 is SQIVND (reference sequence). The V gene end was trimmed by 5 bases and the J gene end by 3 bases; junction bases not matched to a gene: 3. The CDR3 is made up of 13 amino acids.

J is TRBJ1-2 and V is TRBV19; D ambiguous. The V gene lost 3 bases and the J gene lost 8 bases, with 10 bases spanning the gap. The length of the CDR3 is 12 residues. The germline gives CDR1 LNHDA, CDR2 SQIVND (reference sequence). The CDR3 region has the DNA TGTGCCAGTAGTATCGGGGTACGCGGCTACACCTTC. This sequence encodes CASSIGVRGYTF.

About this clonotype: The junction departs from germline at one end; a sequencing error may be responsible. The chain recombines TRBV28 with TRBJ1-6; 8 bases line up with TRBD1. Looked up from germline, CDR1 is MDHEN and CDR2 is SYDVKM. The CDR3 runs to 17 residues. The CDR3 region has the DNA TGTACCAGCAGTTCCCGACAGGGGAGCTCCTATAATTCACCCCTCCACTTT. Translation gives CTSSSRQGSSYNSPLHF. Using reference TRBV28 and TRBJ1-6 for the parts outside the CDR3, the full variable domain is DVKVTQSSRYLVKRTGEKVFLECVQDMDHENMFWYRQDPGLGLRLIYFSYDVKMKEKGDIPEGYSVSREKKERFSLILESASTNQTSMYLCTSSSRQGSSYNSPLHFGNGTRLTVT.

This clonotype was detected a few times. The chain joins TRBV5-6 to TRBJ1-2, with TRBD1 as a possible D gene (5 bases). With 5 bases removed from V and 4 bases from J, the gap between germline ends came to 12 bases. The CDR3 covers 13 residues. Germline lookup yields CDR1 SGHDT and CDR2 YYEEEE. Written as DNA, the CDR3 is TGTGCCAGCAGTTCGGGTAGGGGCTATGGCTACACCTTC. It specifies CASSSGRGYGYTF.

Many counts were recorded for this clonotype. CDR3 in DNA: TGCGCCAGCAGCTTGGGGACAGCCAACTACGAGCAGTACTTC. It codes for CASSLGTANYEQYF. This rearrangement joins TRBV5-1 to TRBJ2-7; possible D gene TRBD1, 6 bases. Per germline, CDR1 SGHRS and CDR2 YFSETQ. V lost 0 bases to trimming and J lost 3 bases, with 10 bases between them. The length of the CDR3 is 14 residues.

The chain couples TRBV7-2 to TRBJ2-7; D unresolved. V lost 6 bases and J 9 bases, leaving 18 bases between the germline ends. CDR3 length equals 13 residues. Per germline, CDR1 SGHTA and CDR2 FQGNSA. The CDR3 is CASSPGPRAAQYF. CDR3 bases: TGTGCCAGCAGTCCCGGGCCCCGGGCGGCGCAGTACTTC.

The chain employs TRBV18 and TRBJ2-7; perhaps TRBD1 as D (6 bases). V gave up 3 bases and J gave up 2 bases, with 14 bases separating them. The CDR3 is made up of 15 amino acids. The germline V gene encodes CDR1 KGHSH and CDR2 LQKENI. This CDR3 is CASSPRSRGTYEQYF. The CDR3 DNA sequence: TGTGCCAGCTCACCCAGGTCAAGGGGGACCTACGAGCAGTACTTC. Full variable domain (remainder filled in from reference TRBV18 and TRBJ2-7): NAGVMQNPRHLVRRRGQEARLRCSPMKGHSHVYWYRQLPEEGLKFMVYLQKENIIDESGMPKERFSAEFPKEGPSILRIQQVVRGDSAAYFCASSPRSRGTYEQYFGPGTRLTVT.

The chain links TRBV11-1 to TRBJ2-1, with 11 nucleotides matching TRBD2. Germline V lookup: CDR1 SGHAT, CDR2 FQDESV (reference sequence). With V trimmed by 4 bases and J by 9 bases, 17 bases remained unmatched. The CDR3 runs to 18 residues. The chain's CDR3 is CASSSSGLLLAGDGEQFF. CDR3 bases: TGTGCCAGCAGCTCTAGTGGGTTATTACTAGCGGGAGACGGTGAGCAGTTCTTC.

This clonotype was observed many times. The gene calls are TRBV7-8 and TRBJ1-2; no clear D. Germline CDR1 and CDR2: SGHVS and FQNEAQ. V lost 1 base and J lost 4, with 10 bases in between. The length of the CDR3 is 14 residues. CDR3 region: CASSLVKGGYGYTF. CDR3 DNA: TGTGCCAGCAGCTTAGTAAAAGGAGGCTATGGCTACACCTTC.

This chain joins TRBV7-2 and TRBJ1-3; perhaps TRBD1 as D (5 bases). This CDR3 is built from 17 residues. Trimming shortened V by 1 base and J by 2 bases, and 15 bases separated the two germline ends. CDR1 SGHTA and CDR2 FQGNSA come from the germline V gene. CDR3 region: CASSLVGVRSTGNTIYF. The CDR3, as DNA: TGTGCCAGCAGCTTAGTGGGGGTTCGAAGTACTGGAAACACCATATATTTT.

This clonotype was found a few times. The chain uses TRBV2 and TRBJ2-5; 9 positions agree with TRBD1. This CDR3 contains 16 residues. V was pared by 5 bases and J by 5 bases, with 12 bases of the junction left unmatched. CDR1 is SNHLY, CDR2 FYNNEI, per germline. Written as DNA, the CDR3 is TGTGCCAGCAGTCCCCCCGGGACAGGGAACGCGGAGACCCAGTACTTC. It specifies CASSPPGTGNAETQYF.

The gene calls are TRBV5-1 and TRBJ2-5; TRBD2 aligns across 8 bases. Germline V gives CDR1 SGHRS, CDR2 YFSETQ. CDR3 size: 16 residues. V lost 0 bases, J lost 5 bases, and 9 bases stayed unmatched. The CDR3 spells CASSLGSAGAGETQYF. In nucleotides, the CDR3 is TGCGCCAGCAGCTTGGGATCAGCGGGGGCCGGGGAGACCCAGTACTTC.

V and J are TRBV27 and TRBJ1-6; 9 bases map to TRBD1. V shed 3 bases and J 7 bases; nucleotides not matched to a gene: 4. The CDR3 is made up of 15 amino acids. CDR1 is MNHEY and CDR2 is SMNVEV in the germline V gene (reference sequence). Here the CDR3 reads CASSLGQGINSPLHF. The CDR3 region has the DNA TGTGCCAGCAGTTTGGGACAGGGAATAAATTCACCCCTCCACTTT.

The rearrangement uses TRBV7-2 and TRBJ2-3, with D perhaps matching TRBD1 or TRBD2 (5 bases each). Deletions cut 5 bases from V and 2 bases from J, with 11 bases between. This CDR3 is 14 amino acids long. Per germline, CDR1 SGHTA and CDR2 FQGNSA. For the CDR3, the DNA is TGTGCCAGCAGCCATGGGGGACCCACAGATACGCAGTATTTT. Encoded protein: CASSHGGPTDTQYF.

The rearrangement joins TRBV15 to TRBJ2-7; no definite D call. Germline loops: CDR1 LNHNV, CDR2 YYDKDF (reference sequence). The length of the CDR3 is 12 residues. Trimming removed 0 bases at V and 6 bases at J, with 6 bases between. CDR3 protein: CATSRERGEQYF. The CDR3 DNA reads TGTGCCACCAGCAGAGAACGTGGCGAGCAGTACTTC.

This clonotype was observed many times. J is TRBJ2-2 and V is TRBV3-1; 9 bases map to TRBD1. Germline V gene sequence: CDR1 LGHDT, CDR2 YNNKEL (reference sequence). The V and J ends lost 3 bases and 5 bases, in that order; junction bases with no gene match: 4. There are 15 residues in the CDR3. CDR3 bases: TGTGCCAGCAGCCAGGGACAGGGAAGGACCGGGGAGCTGTTTTTT. It is translated as CASSQGQGRTGELFF.

This clonotype was found many times. The rearrangement links TRBV5-1 to TRBJ2-2; 9 bases map to TRBD2. The CDR3 length is 16 residues. Germline-derived CDR1 and CDR2 are SGHRS and YFSETQ. The junction had 6 bases not matched to a gene; V was cut back by 2 bases and J by 4 bases. The CDR3: CASSLALAGPTGELFF. CDR3 in DNA: TGCGCCAGCAGCTTAGCTCTAGCGGGACCCACCGGGGAGCTGTTTTTT. Filled out from reference TRBV5-1 and TRBJ2-2, the complete variable domain reads KAGVTQTPRYLIKTRGQQVTLSCSPISGHRSVSWYQQTPGQGLQFLFEYFSETQRNKGNFPGRFSGRQFSNSRSEMNVSTLELGDSALYLCASSLALAGPTGELFFGEGSRLTVL.